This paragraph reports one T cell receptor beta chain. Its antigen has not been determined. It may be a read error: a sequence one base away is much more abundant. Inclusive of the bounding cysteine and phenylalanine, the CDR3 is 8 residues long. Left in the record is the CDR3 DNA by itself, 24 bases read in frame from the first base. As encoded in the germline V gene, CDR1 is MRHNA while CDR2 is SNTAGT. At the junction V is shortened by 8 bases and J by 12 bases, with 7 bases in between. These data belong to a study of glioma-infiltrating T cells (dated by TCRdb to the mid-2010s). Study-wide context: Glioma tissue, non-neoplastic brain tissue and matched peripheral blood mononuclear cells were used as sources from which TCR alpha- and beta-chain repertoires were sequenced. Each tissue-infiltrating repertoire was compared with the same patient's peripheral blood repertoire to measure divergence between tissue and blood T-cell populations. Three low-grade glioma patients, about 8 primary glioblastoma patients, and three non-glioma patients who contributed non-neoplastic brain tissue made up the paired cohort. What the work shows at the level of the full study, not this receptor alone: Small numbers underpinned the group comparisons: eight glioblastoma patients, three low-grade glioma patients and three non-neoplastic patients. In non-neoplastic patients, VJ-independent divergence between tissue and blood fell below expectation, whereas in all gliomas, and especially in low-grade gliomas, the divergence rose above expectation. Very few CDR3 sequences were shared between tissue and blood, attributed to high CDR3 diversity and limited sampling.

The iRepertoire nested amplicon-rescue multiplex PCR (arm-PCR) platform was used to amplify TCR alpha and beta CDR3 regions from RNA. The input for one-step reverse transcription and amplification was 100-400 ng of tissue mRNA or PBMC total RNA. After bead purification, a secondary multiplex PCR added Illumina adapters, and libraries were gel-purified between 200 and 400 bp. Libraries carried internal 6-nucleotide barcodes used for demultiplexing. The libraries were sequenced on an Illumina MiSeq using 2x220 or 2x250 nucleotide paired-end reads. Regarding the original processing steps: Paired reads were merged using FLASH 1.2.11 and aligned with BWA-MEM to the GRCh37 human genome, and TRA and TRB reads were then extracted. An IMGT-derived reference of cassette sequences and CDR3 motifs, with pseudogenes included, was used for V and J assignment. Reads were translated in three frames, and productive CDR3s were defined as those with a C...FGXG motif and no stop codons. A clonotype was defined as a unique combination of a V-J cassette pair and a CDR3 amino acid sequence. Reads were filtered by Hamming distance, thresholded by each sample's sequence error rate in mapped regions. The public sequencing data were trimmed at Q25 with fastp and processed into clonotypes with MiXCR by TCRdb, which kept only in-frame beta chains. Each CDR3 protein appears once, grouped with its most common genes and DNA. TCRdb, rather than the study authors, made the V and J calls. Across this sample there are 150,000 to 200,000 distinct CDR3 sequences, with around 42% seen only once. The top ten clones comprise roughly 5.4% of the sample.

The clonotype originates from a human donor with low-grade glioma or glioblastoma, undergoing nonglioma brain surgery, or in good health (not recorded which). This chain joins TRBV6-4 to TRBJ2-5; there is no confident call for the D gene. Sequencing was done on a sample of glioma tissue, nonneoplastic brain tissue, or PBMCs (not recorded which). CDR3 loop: CASVTKYF. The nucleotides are TGTGCCAGCGTTACCAAGTACTTC.